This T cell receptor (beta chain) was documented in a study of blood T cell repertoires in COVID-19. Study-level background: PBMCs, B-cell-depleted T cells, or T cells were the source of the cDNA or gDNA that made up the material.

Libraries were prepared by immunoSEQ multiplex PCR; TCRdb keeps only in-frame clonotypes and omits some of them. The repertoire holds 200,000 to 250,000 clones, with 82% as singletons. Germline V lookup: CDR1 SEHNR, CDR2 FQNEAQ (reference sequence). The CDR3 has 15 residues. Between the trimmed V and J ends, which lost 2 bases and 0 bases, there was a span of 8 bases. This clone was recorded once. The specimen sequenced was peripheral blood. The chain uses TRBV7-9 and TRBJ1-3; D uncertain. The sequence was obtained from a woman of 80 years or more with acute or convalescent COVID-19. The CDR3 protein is CASSLTEFSGNTIYF. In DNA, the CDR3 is TGTGCCAGCAGCTTAACGGAGTTCTCTGGAAACACCATATATTTT.